The 17 T cell receptor beta chains reported below all come from one sample, sequenced in a study of blood T cell repertoires in COVID-19. The assay was immunoSEQ multiplex PCR, and TCRdb's table has in-frame clones only and misses some. This repertoire shows fewer than 300,000 clones, about 80% found once; its top ten account for approximately 9%. Sequencing input: peripheral blood. All receptors derive from a human donor in a cohort sampled during active COVID-19.

This clone was observed once. The chain carries TRBV3-1 (or the pseudogene TRBV3-2) and TRBJ2-1; 8 bases map to TRBD2. The V segment lost 3 bases and the J segment 8 bases; nucleotides outside the gene matches: 6. CDR3 length equals 14 residues. From germline, CDR1 is LGHDT and CDR2 YNNKEL (reference sequence). The chain's CDR3 is CASSHSGLADEQFF. CDR3 nucleotide sequence: TGTGCCAGCAGCCATAGTGGACTAGCCGATGAGCAGTTCTTC.

This chain links TRBV15 with TRBJ2-5, with D perhaps TRBD2 (6 bases). The CDR3 sequence is 15 residues long. Trimming shortened V by 0 bases and J by 4 bases, and 12 bases separated the two germline ends. CDR1 and CDR2 (germline): LNHNV, YYDKDF (reference sequence). The CDR3 loop is CATSRDQVGGETQYF. Written as DNA, the CDR3 is TGTGCCACCAGCAGAGATCAAGTGGGGGGAGAGACCCAGTACTTC.

As regards this clone: The same CDR3 also results from other DNA sequences found in this sample. This chain joins TRBV24-1 and TRBJ2-2; D unresolved. V was pared by 7 bases and J by 5 bases, with 7 bases between. Germline V gives CDR1 KGHDR, CDR2 SFDVKD. There are 12 residues in the CDR3. The CDR3 protein is CATSERTGELFF. The CDR3, as DNA: TGTGCCACCAGCGAGAGGACCGGGGAGCTGTTTTTT.

The rearrangement uses TRBV2 and TRBJ2-3; tentatively, D is TRBD1 (5 bases). Between the trimmed V and J ends, which lost 6 bases and 5 bases, there was a span of 15 bases. Germline assignment: CDR1 SNHLY and CDR2 FYNNEI. CDR3 length: 14 residues. The CDR3 region has the DNA TGTGCCAGCAGGGACCAGGGTTTCCGAGATACGCAGTATTTT. This codes for CASRDQGFRDTQYF.

The chain combines TRBV10-2 with TRBJ2-7; 7 bases align to TRBD1. Per germline, CDR1 WSHSY and CDR2 SAAADI. J lost 9 bases, V lost 5 bases, and 16 bases had no gene match. The CDR3 covers 15 residues. CDR3 sequence (DNA): TGCGCCAGCAGTCCGACAGGGAATAACAACCCTGGGCAGTACTTC. Translating gives CASSPTGNNNPGQYF.

J is TRBJ1-2 and V is TRBV9, with a tentative D call TRBD1 (6 bases). The CDR3 is 15 residues long. Trimming took 3 bases from V and 5 from J, leaving 17 bases between them. Germline CDR1 SGDLS, CDR2 YYNGEE. As DNA, the CDR3 is TGTGCCAGCAGCGGAGGAAAGGGGGTACCATATGGCTACACCTTC. Protein: CASSGGKGVPYGYTF. Full variable domain (outside the CDR3, taken from reference TRBV9 and TRBJ1-2): DSGVTQTPKHLITATGQRVTLRCSPRSGDLSVYWYQQSLDQGLQFLIQYYNGEERAKGNILERFSAQQFPDLHSELNLSSLELGDSALYFCASSGGKGVPYGYTFGSGTRLTVV.

This chain connects TRBV19 to TRBJ2-7, with 10 bases fitting TRBD1. Trimming cost V 5 bases and J 4 bases; bases outside gene matches: 8. This CDR3 comprises 15 residues. Germline V CDR1 and CDR2: LNHDA, SQIVND (reference sequence). This CDR3 reads CASSRAWTGGYEQYF. The CDR3 DNA reads as TGTGCCAGTAGTCGAGCTTGGACAGGGGGGTACGAGCAGTACTTC.

The V gene is TRBV5-1, the J gene TRBJ2-7, with D tentatively TRBD2 (6 bases). The germline V gene has CDR1 SGHRS and CDR2 YFSETQ. The CDR3 is 15 residues long. Trimming left V 0 bases short and J 3 bases short, with 13 bases between. The CDR3 here is CASSLEGGKDYEQYF. DNA for the CDR3: TGCGCCAGCAGCTTGGAGGGCGGGAAAGACTACGAGCAGTACTTC.

The chain employs TRBV12-3 or TRBV12-4 and TRBJ1-6; 9 bases agree with TRBD1. The V and J ends lost 6 bases and 7 bases, in that order; junction bases with no gene match: 1. This CDR3 is built from 13 residues. DNA of the CDR3: TGTGCCAGCAGACAGGGGGCGAATTCACCCCTCCACTTT. Its protein is CASRQGANSPLHF.

The rearrangement links TRBV6-6 to TRBJ1-1; TRBD1 aligns across 8 bases. The CDR3 length is 12 residues. Germline V gene sequence: CDR1 MNHNY, CDR2 SVGAGI (reference sequence). Losses at the gene ends were 1 base for V and 11 bases for J; bases not matched to a gene: 3. The CDR3 is CASSYLTGAAFF. In DNA, the CDR3 is TGTGCCAGCAGTTACTTGACAGGGGCGGCTTTCTTT.

The chain joins TRBV20-1 to TRBJ1-6; 7 nucleotides match TRBD1. The CDR3 loop spans 16 amino acids. The V segment lost 3 bases and the J segment 1 base; nucleotides outside the gene matches: 6. CDR1 is DFQATT, CDR2 SNEGSKA, per germline (reference sequence). CDR3 DNA: TGCAGTGCTAGTACAGGGGCAAGTTCCTATAATTCACCCCTCCACTTT. The encoded protein is CSASTGASSYNSPLHF.

This chain uses TRBV18 with TRBJ1-2; 7 positions match TRBD1. Germline V gene sequence: CDR1 KGHSH, CDR2 LQKENI. Unmatched junction bases numbered 5, after V lost 1 base and J lost 3 bases. This CDR3 comprises 15 residues. Here the CDR3 DNA reads TGTGCCAGCTCACCACTTGAGGGGGCTGACTATGGCTACACCTTC. The encoded protein is CASSPLEGADYGYTF.

This clone appeared a single time. The V and J genes are TRBV28 and TRBJ2-5; 14 nucleotides align to TRBD2. The ends lost 6 bases at V and 6 bases at J; junction bases unmatched: 6. The CDR3 sequence is 15 residues long. The germline V gene encodes CDR1 MDHEN and CDR2 SYDVKM. The CDR3, as DNA: TGTGCCAGCAGACCAGGGACTAGCGGGAGCCAGACCCAGTACTTC. This codes for CASRPGTSGSQTQYF.

This chain connects TRBV2 to TRBJ1-5, with 8 bases aligning to TRBD1. Germline V gene sequence: CDR1 SNHLY, CDR2 FYNNEI. This CDR3 contains 14 residues. Trimming at V came to 6 bases and at J to 3 bases, leaving 4 bases not matched to a gene. The CDR3 is CASRGQVNNQPQHF. CDR3 sequence (DNA): TGTGCCAGCAGGGGACAGGTTAACAATCAGCCCCAGCATTTT.

The chain couples TRBV18 to TRBJ2-1, with TRBD2 matching over 8 bases. In germline, CDR1 is KGHSH, CDR2 LQKENI. CDR3 length: 15 amino acids. V shed 4 bases, J shed 8 bases, and the junction held 10 bases outside the gene matches. The DNA for the CDR3 is TGTGCCAGCTCACTGGGTACGGGAGGGCCCGATGAGCAGTTCTTC. Protein sequence: CASSLGTGGPDEQFF.

This sequence joins TRBV2 and TRBJ2-2; D possibly corresponds to TRBD2 (6 bases). This CDR3 spans 13 amino acids. CDR1 and CDR2 (germline): SNHLY, FYNNEI. Trimming shortened V by 10 bases and J by 8 bases, and 17 bases separated the two germline ends. DNA for the CDR3: TGTGCCACCAAGGATCAGGGACTTGGGGAGCTGTTTTTT. Protein: CATKDQGLGELFF.

This clone was found a few times. The rearrangement uses TRBV6-1 and TRBJ1-6; D ambiguous. V lost 2 bases to trimming and J lost 7 bases, with 9 bases between them. The CDR3 spans 14 residues. Germline V gives CDR1 MNHNS, CDR2 SASEGT. CDR3 amino acids: CASSETRENSPLHF. As DNA, the CDR3 is TGTGCCAGCAGTGAAACCCGCGAGAATTCACCCCTCCACTTT.